This T cell receptor beta chain was recovered during a study of technical replicates of blood from a few donors. This clone was picked up one time. The CDR3 has 15 residues. The trim removed 5 bases at V and 7 bases at J, leaving 10 bases unmatched. CDR1 SGHNT and CDR2 YENEEA come from the germline V gene. Clones were sequenced by immunoSEQ multiplex PCR, and TCRdb holds only the in-frame ones, with some missing. Of 81,000 or so clones listed, just over 95% are singletons. The origin of this receptor is a human donor in good health. What was sequenced was T cells isolated from PBMCs. The rearrangement links TRBV11-3 to TRBJ2-1; 8 bases align to TRBD1. CDR3 in DNA: TGTGCCAGCAGCCTCCCGGTGACAGGGGTAAATGAGCAGTTCTTC. It codes for CASSLPVTGVNEQFF.